The clone carrying this T cell receptor beta chain was recorded many times. What it binds is not known. These data come from a study of T-cell reconstitution after alpha-beta-depleted transplantation in children. The library targeted TCRbeta and was prepared with unique molecular identifiers. TCRdb re-called the PCR reads through MiXCR, storing one row per CDR3 protein. The sample shows 65,000 to 85,000 distinct CDR3 sequences, approximately 11% of them seen only once. Trimming left V 4 bases short and J 10 bases short, with 20 bases between. In germline, CDR1 is SGHDT, CDR2 YYEEEE. This CDR3 is built from 14 residues. Study results and limitations: Several hundred graft clones that had expanded were reportedly the source of alpha-beta T cells about two months after transplant. Surviving thymic progenitors and recipient T cells were the source of high TCRbeta diversity at day 60 in some patients. Most T-cell counts and diversity one year after the transplant came from T cells that were newly produced.

V and J are TRBV5-6 and TRBJ1-1; D may be TRBD1 (6 bases). The sequences come from PBMCs, collected before TCRalphabeta/CD19-depleted stem cell transplant. The TCR was taken from a boy younger than 18 with acute myeloid leukemia, due to receive a stem cell transplant. In DNA form, the CDR3 reads TGTGCCAGCAGCCACGGGACACTTTATGGTGCAGCTTTCTTT. Translated, it gives CASSHGTLYGAAFF.